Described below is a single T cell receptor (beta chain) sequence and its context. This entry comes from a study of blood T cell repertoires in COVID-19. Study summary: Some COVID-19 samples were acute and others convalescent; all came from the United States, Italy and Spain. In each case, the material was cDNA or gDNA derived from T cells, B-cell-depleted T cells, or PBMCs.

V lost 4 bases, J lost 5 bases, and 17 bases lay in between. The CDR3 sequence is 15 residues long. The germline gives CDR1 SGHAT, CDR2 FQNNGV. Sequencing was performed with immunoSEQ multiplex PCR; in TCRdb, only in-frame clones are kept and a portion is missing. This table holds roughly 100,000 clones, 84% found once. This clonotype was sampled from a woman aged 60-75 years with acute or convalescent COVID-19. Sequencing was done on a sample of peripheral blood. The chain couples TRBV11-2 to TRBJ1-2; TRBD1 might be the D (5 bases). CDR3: CASSSATAYSYGYTF. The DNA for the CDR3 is TGTGCCAGCAGCTCGGCGACAGCCTACTCTTATGGCTACACCTTC.